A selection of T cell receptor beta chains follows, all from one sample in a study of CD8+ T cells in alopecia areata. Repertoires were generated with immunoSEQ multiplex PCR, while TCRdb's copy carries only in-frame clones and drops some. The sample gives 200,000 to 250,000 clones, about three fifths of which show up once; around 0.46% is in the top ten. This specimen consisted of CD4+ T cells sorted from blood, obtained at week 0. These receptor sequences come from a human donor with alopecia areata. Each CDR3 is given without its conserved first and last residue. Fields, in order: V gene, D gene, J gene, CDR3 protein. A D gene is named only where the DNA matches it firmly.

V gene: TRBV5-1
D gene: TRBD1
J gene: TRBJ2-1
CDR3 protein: ASSPPGQGYRQF

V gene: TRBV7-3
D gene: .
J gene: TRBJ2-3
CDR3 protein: ASSRQQADTQY

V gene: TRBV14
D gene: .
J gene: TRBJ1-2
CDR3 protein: ASSQGGFGGYT

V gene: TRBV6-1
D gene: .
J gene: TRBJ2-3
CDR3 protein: ASSDMYRSTSTDTQY

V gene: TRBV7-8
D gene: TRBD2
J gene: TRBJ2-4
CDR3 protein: ASSLASGGNIQY

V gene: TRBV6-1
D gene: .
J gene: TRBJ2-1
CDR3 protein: ASTGAPGLSNEQF

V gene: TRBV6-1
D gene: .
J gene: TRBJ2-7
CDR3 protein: ASSGDWGEQY

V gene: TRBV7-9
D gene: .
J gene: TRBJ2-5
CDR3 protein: ASSLGAGRETQY

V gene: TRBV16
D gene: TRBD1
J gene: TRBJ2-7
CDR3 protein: ASSLGTGGLGEQY

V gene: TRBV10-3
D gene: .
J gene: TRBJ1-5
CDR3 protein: AISVDNYQPQH

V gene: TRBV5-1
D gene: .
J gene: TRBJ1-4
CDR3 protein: ASSLATRGRGEKLF

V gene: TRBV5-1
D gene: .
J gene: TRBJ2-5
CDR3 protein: ASSLSGQRETQY

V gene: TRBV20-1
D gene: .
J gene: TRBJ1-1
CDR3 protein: SARGTEAF

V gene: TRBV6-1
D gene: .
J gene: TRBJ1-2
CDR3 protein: ASSEGGGIVGYT

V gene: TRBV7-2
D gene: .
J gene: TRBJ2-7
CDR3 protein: ASSPAYEQY

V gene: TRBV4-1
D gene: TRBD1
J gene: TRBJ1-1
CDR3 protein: ASSLQGAEGMNTEAF

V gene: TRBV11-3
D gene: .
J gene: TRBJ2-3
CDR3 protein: ASSLAPPGHSTDTQY

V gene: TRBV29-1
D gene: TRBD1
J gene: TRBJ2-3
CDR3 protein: SVVGQGNADTQY

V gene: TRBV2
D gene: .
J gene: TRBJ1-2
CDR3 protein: ASNSRQIYGYT

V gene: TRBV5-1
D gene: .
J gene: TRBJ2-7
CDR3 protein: ASSLGASFYEQY

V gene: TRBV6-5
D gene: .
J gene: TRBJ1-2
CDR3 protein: ASSYSMSPYGYT

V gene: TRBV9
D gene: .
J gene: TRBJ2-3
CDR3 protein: ASSVPGADTQY

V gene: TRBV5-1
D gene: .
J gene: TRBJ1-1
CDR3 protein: ASTIGTKAF

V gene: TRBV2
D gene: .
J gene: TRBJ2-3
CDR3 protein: ASSEFRSPPGAQY

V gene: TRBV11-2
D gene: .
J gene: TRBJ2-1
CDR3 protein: ASSFPEGLVIKQF

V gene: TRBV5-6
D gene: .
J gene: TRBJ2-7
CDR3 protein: ASSSSKSYEQY

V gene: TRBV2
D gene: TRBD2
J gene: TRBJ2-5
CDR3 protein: ASSEGLAGETQY

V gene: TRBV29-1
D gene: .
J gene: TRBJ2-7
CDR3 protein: SAIRYTTTYEQY

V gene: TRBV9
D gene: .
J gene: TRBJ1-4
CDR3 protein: ASSVAGMGEKLF

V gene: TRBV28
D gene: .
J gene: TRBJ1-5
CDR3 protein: ASSLPHRAGSNQPQH

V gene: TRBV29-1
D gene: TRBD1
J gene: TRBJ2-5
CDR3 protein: SLGGQGAIQETQY

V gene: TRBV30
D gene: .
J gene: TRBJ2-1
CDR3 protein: AWSSKTLNNEQF

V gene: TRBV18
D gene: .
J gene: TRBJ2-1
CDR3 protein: ASSPSRARIDNEQF

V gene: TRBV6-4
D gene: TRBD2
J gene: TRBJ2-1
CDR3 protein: ASSDSTSGSNEQF

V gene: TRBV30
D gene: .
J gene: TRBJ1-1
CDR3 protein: AWSVLGLLNTEAF

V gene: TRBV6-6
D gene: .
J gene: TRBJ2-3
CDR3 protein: ASSYGLAPDTQY

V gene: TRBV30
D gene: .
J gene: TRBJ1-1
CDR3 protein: AWSVQGTEAF

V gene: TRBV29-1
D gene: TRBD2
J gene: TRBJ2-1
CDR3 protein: RASGGADEQF

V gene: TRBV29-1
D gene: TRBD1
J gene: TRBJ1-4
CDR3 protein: SVGRQGEKLF

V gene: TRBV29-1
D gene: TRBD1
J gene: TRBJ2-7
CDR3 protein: SSRDSGTYEQY

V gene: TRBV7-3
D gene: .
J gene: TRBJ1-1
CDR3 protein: ASSPSTANTEAF

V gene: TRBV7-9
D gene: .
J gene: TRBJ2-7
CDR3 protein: ASNAGGSYEQY